The sequence of this T cell receptor (beta chain) was determined in a study of CD8+ T cells in alopecia areata. Notes on the study in general: Many expanded lesional clones remained in scalp and blood on tofacitinib.

Germline lookup yields CDR1 PRHDT and CDR2 FYEKMQ (reference sequence). The CDR3 contains 13 residues. Trimming cost V 2 bases and J 4 bases, with 8 bases left between them. Following RNA extraction, reverse transcription yielded cDNA that acted as the sequencing template. Assay: immunoSEQ multiplex PCR; the TCRdb copy retains only in-frame clones and omits some. The data hold more than 200,000 clones, with over 40% observed a single time. A remark on this clone: As yet, its antigen is unknown.

Treatment denoted: oral pan-JAK inhibitor, 5-10 mg twice daily. The sequence derives from a human donor with alopecia areata. The V and J genes are TRBV13 and TRBJ1-1; D uncertain. Source: CD4+ T cells sorted from blood, taken at approximately week 36, from a patient treated with tofacitinib. The CDR3 sequence is CASSLSRATEAFF. CDR3 DNA: TGTGCCAGCAGCTTATCTAGGGCCACTGAAGCTTTCTTT.